This T cell receptor beta chain was recorded in a study of blood T cell repertoires in COVID-19. Study-wide context: Researchers got acute and convalescent COVID-19 samples from the United States, Italy and Spain. Sources were T cells, B-cell-depleted T cells, or PBMCs; the material itself was cDNA or gDNA.

Study processing details: Cell counts per sample came from amplifying reference gene primers. Produced via immunoSEQ multiplex PCR; TCRdb's table is partial and in-frame only. The V and J calls and clone size come from that table; D and trimming were worked out from the DNA. Here the sample spans about 300,000 clones, approximately 88% being singletons. This TCR derives from a woman aged 25 to 39 who had recovered from COVID-19. The material sequenced was peripheral blood.

The CDR3 DNA is TGCGCCAGCAGCTTGAGGCTAGCGGCGAACACCGGGGAGCTGTTTTTT. Its translation is CASSLRLAANTGELFF. V and J are TRBV5-1 and TRBJ2-2; 7 nucleotides align to TRBD2. The V and J ends lost 1 base and 0 bases, in that order; junction bases with no gene match: 3. The germline CDR1 and CDR2 sequences are SGHRS and YFSETQ. The CDR3 spans 16 residues.